A single TCR beta chain is shown here with its context. It was 8 to 10 milliliters of peripheral blood that were drawn from each donor. The study isolated at least 6.5 million PBMCs from each sample. This entry belongs to a study of blood T cells in healthy people across ages. Between the trimmed V and J ends, which lost 0 bases and 4 bases, there was a span of 8 bases. The CDR3 has 14 amino acids. CDR1 is SGDLS and CDR2 is YYNGEE in the germline V gene. Primed by a sample-barcoded 5' primer and a J-beta primer mix, a second PCR proceeded for about 6 to 12 cycles. Tagging of each cDNA molecule was performed by a template-switch adaptor with 12 random nucleotides. TCRdb analysed the 5' RACE reads with MiXCR anew, one entry per CDR3 protein. This sample has around 900,000 distinct CDR3 sequences, with around 26% found just once.

The TCR sequence derives from a woman older than 75 in good health. What was sequenced was blood. This rearrangement joins TRBV9 to TRBJ1-5; no firm D call. The CDR3 DNA follows: TGTGCCAGCAGCGTAGATCCGGAGAATCAGCCCCAGCATTTT. Translating gives CASSVDPENQPQHF.